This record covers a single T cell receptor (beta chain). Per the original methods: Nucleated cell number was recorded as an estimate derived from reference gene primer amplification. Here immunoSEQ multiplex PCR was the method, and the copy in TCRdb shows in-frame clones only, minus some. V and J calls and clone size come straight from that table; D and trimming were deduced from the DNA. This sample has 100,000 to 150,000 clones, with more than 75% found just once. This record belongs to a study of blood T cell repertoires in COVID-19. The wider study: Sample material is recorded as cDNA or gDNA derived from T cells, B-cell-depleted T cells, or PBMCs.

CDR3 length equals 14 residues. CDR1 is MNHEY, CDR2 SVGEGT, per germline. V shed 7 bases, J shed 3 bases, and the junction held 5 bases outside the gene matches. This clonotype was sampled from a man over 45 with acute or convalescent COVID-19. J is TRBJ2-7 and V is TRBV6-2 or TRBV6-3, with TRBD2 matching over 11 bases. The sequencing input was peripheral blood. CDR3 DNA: TGTGCCAGCATCCCGGGACTAGCGGACTACGAGCAGTACTTC. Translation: CASIPGLADYEQYF.